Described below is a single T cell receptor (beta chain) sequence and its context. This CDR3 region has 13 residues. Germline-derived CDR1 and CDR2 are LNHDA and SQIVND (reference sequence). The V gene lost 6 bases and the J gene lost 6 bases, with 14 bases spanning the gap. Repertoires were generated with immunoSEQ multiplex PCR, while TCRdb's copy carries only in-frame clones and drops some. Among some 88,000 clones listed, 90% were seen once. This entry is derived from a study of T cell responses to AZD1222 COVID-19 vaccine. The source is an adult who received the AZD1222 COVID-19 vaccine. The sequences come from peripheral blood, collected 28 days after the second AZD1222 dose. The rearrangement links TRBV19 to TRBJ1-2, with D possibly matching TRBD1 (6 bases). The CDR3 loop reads CASRGDTEHGYTF. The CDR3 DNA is TGTGCCAGTAGGGGGGACACTGAACATGGCTACACCTTC.